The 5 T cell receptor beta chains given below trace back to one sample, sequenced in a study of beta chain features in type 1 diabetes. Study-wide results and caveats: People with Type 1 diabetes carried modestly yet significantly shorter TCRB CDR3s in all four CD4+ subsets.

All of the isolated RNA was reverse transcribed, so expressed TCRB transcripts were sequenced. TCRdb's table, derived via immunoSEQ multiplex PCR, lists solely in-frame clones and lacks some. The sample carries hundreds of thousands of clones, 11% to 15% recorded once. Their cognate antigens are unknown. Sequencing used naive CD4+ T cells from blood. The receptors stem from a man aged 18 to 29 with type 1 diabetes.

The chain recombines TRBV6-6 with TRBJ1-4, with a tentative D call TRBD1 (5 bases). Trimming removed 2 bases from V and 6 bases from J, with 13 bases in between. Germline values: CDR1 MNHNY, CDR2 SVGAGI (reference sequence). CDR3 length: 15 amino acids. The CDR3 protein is CASSYSGREDEKLFF. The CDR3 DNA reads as TGTGCCAGCAGTTACAGTGGCAGGGAGGATGAAAAACTGTTTTTT.

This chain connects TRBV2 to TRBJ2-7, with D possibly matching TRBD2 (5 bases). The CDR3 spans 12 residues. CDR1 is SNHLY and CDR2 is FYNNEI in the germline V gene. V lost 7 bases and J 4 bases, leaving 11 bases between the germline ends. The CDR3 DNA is TGTGCCAGCAAAAGTCGGGGTTACGAGCAGTACTTC. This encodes CASKSRGYEQYF.

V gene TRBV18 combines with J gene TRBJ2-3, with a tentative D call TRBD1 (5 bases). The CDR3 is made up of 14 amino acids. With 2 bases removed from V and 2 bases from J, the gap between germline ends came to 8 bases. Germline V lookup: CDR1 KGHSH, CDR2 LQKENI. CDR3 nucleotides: TGTGCCAGCTCACCAGGGGCCAACACAGATACGCAGTATTTT. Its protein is CASSPGANTDTQYF.

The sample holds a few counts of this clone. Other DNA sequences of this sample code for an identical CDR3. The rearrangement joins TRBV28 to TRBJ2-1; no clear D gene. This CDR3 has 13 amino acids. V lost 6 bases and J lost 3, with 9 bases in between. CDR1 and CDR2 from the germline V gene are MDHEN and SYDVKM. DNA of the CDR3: TGTGCCAGCAGAGGGCGGAGCTACAATGAGCAGTTCTTC. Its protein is CASRGRSYNEQFF.

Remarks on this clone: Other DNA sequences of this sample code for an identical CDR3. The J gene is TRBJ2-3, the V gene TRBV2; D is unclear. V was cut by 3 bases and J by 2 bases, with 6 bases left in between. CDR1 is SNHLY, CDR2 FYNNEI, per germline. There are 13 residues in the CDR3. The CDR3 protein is CASSDRSTDTQYF. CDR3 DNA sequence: TGTGCCAGCAGTGACAGGTCCACAGATACGCAGTATTTT.